The 32 T cell receptor beta chains in this list originate from one sample, sequenced in a study of blood T cells in healthy people across ages. The authors ran a second PCR of 7 to 11 cycles using a sample-barcoded 5' primer and a J-beta primer mix. TCRdb reanalysed the 5' RACE reads using MiXCR and keeps one entry per CDR3 protein. This sample has 850,000 to 1,100,000 distinct CDR3 sequences, with around two fifths found just once. The sequencing sample was made of blood. The source of these receptors is a man between 18 and 35 years old in good health.

In its sample, this clonotype was seen many times. The rearrangement joins TRBV4-2 to TRBJ2-1; a weak D match, TRBD2 (5 bases). V lost 1 base to trimming and J lost 4 bases, with 8 bases between them. Germline V gene sequence: CDR1 LGHNA, CDR2 YNFKEQ. The CDR3 runs 14 residues. CDR3: CASSQGSEYNEQFF. The CDR3 DNA follows: TGTGCCAGCAGCCAAGGTAGCGAGTACAATGAGCAGTTCTTC.

The chain joins TRBV6-6 to TRBJ2-7, with a possible D match to TRBD1 (6 bases). Germline loops: CDR1 MNHNY, CDR2 SVGAGI (reference sequence). V lost 0 bases to trimming and J lost 3 bases, with 18 bases between them. The CDR3 is 17 amino acids. The CDR3, as DNA: TGTGCCAGCAGTTACTCTATGTCGGCAGGGGAAAACTACGAGCAGTACTTC. Its protein is CASSYSMSAGENYEQYF.

To note about this clonotype: The junction departs from the called germline gene at one end, perhaps through a read error. The rearrangement uses TRBV12-3 or TRBV12-4 and TRBJ2-1; TRBD1 might be the D (6 bases). This CDR3 has 14 residues. The CDR3: CASTHPSRGNEQFF. CDR3 nucleotides: TGCGCCAGTACCCATCCCTCCAGGGGCAATGAGCAGTTCTTC.

This clonotype was seen only a few times. The chain employs TRBV6-2 or TRBV6-3 and TRBJ1-5; tentative D call: TRBD1 (5 bases). The CDR3 is made up of 15 amino acids. The germline V and J ends were trimmed by 5 bases and 4 bases, with 15 bases remaining between them. Germline V gives CDR1 MNHEY, CDR2 SVGEGT. The CDR3 DNA follows: TGTGCCAGCAGTGACCATCGGGACCTAAATCAGCCCCAGCATTTT. Translating it yields CASSDHRDLNQPQHF.

This clonotype was found a few times. The genes are TRBV3-1 and TRBJ2-1; tentatively, D is TRBD1 (5 bases). Looked up from germline, CDR1 is LGHDT and CDR2 is YNNKEL (reference sequence). This CDR3 has 17 amino acids. Between the trimmed V and J ends, which lost 0 bases and 3 bases, there was a span of 15 bases. CDR3 nucleotide sequence: TGTGCCAGCAGCCAAGATGGAAGCAGGGCCTACTACAATGAGCAGTTCTTC. Translating gives CASSQDGSRAYYNEQFF.

This chain links TRBV14 with TRBJ2-3; perhaps TRBD1 as D (6 bases). Germline V gene data show CDR1 as SGHDN and CDR2 as FVKESK. The CDR3 runs 16 residues. The V and J ends lost 1 base and 2 bases respectively, with 13 bases between them. CDR3 loop: CASSQGVGQPTDTQYF. Here the CDR3 DNA reads TGTGCCAGCAGCCAAGGCGTGGGACAACCCACAGATACGCAGTATTTT. Complete variable domain (other parts from reference TRBV14 and TRBJ2-3): EAGVTQFPSHSVIEKGQTVTLRCDPISGHDNLYWYRRVMGKEIKFLLHFVKESKQDESGMPNNRFLAERTGGTYSTLKVQPAELEDSGVYFCASSQGVGQPTDTQYFGPGTRLTVL.

A word on this clonotype: Relative to the germline gene, one junction end is altered; a read error may explain this. The V gene is TRBV10-3, the J gene TRBJ2-3; D call uncertain. The CDR3 runs to 12 residues. Germline V gene sequence: CDR1 ENHRY, CDR2 SYGVKD. CDR3 sequence reads: CTISPGTDTQYF. The CDR3 region has the DNA TGTACCATCAGCCCTGGCACAGATACGCAGTATTTT.

In the case of this clonotype: At one boundary the junction diverges from the germline segment, which might be a read error. The J gene is TRBJ2-1, the V gene TRBV7-8; possibly TRBD1 or TRBD2 for D (6 bases each). The V gene's germline CDR1 is SGHVS and CDR2 FQNEAQ. The CDR3 runs to 18 residues. CDR3 protein: CASSLARAAANRDNEQFF. CDR3 DNA: TGTGCCAGCAGCCTAGCGCGTGCGGCGGCGAACAGGGACAATGAGCAGTTCTTC.

V usage is TRBV5-6 and J usage is TRBJ2-6, with TRBD1 matching 7 bases. This CDR3 comprises 18 residues. The germline gives CDR1 SGHDT, CDR2 YYEEEE. V lost 3 bases, J lost 1 base, and 10 bases stayed unmatched. CDR3: CASSSGQLGCSGANVLTF. The CDR3 coding sequence is TGTGCCAGCAGCTCGGGACAGCTAGGGTGTTCTGGGGCCAACGTCCTGACTTTC. Together with reference TRBV5-6 and TRBJ2-6, the CDR3 gives the full variable domain: DAGVTQSPTHLIKTRGQQVTLRCSPKSGHDTVSWYQQALGQGPQFIFQYYEEEERQRGNFPDRFSGHQFPNYSSELNVNALLLGDSALYLCASSSGQLGCSGANVLTFGAGSRLTVL.

CDR3 sequence reads: CASSPYKSRDINEKLFF. CDR3 sequence (DNA): TGTGCCAGCAGCCCATATAAAAGCCGGGACATTAATGAAAAACTGTTTTTT. The gene calls are TRBV4-2 and TRBJ1-4, with D possibly matching TRBD1 (6 bases). The CDR3 is 17 residues long. The V end lost 4 bases, the J end lost 4 bases, and 19 bases lay between the germline ends. The germline V gene encodes CDR1 LGHNA and CDR2 YNFKEQ.

The chain has TRBV12-3 or TRBV12-4 and TRBJ2-1; a possible D gene is TRBD1 (5 bases). CDR3 length: 13 amino acids. Trimming took 6 bases from V and 6 from J, leaving 12 bases between them. The CDR3 loop reads CASSPGSRNEQFF. The CDR3 bases are TGTGCCAGCAGCCCAGGGTCTCGCAATGAGCAGTTCTTC.

The chain couples TRBV6-2 or TRBV6-3 to TRBJ1-5; D is ambiguous. The V gene's germline CDR1 is MNHEY and CDR2 SVGEGT. The CDR3 covers 13 residues. With 6 bases removed from V and 3 bases from J, the gap between germline ends came to 9 bases. For the CDR3, the DNA is TGTGCCAGCAGATCTATTAACAATCAGCCCCAGCATTTT. This codes for CASRSINNQPQHF.

This clonotype was found a few times. The J gene is TRBJ2-3, the V gene TRBV9; TRBD2 agrees at 9 bases. CDR1 is SGDLS, CDR2 YYNGEE, per germline. Trimming at V came to 7 bases and at J to 5 bases, leaving 8 bases not matched to a gene. The CDR3 length is 14 residues. The CDR3 spells CASGSGGTGDTQYF. The CDR3 coding sequence is TGTGCCAGCGGAAGCGGGGGGACGGGAGATACGCAGTATTTT.

This clonotype was counted only a few times. The gene calls are TRBV7-9 and TRBJ2-3; a possible D gene is TRBD1 (6 bases). CDR3 length: 16 amino acids. CDR1 is SEHNR and CDR2 is FQNEAQ in the germline V gene (reference sequence). V lost 6 bases to trimming and J lost 0 bases, with 16 bases between them. The CDR3 nucleotides are TGTGCCAGCAGTCATACCTTAGGGGGTAGCACAGATACGCAGTATTTT. Its protein is CASSHTLGGSTDTQYF.

This clonotype was found a few times. The chain has TRBV2 and TRBJ1-1; a weak D match, TRBD1 (5 bases). Per the germline V gene, CDR1 is SNHLY and CDR2 is FYNNEI. Trimming removed 5 bases from V and 6 bases from J, with 13 bases in between. The CDR3 contains 13 residues. The CDR3 DNA reads as TGTGCCAGCAGTCCACAGGTCGGGGCTGAAGCTTTCTTT. Residues: CASSPQVGAEAFF.

This clonotype was seen many times. The chain links TRBV6-6 to TRBJ2-5; 8 bases align to TRBD1. The CDR3 sequence is 15 residues long. Trimming cost V 4 bases and J 5 bases; bases outside gene matches: 9. The germline V gene encodes CDR1 MNHNY and CDR2 SVGAGI (reference sequence). CDR3 coding DNA: TGTGCCAGCAGTTCGAAAAAGGACAGGGTGGAGACCCAGTACTTC. Translation gives CASSSKKDRVETQYF.

This clonotype was counted ten times or more. The chain combines TRBV12-3 or TRBV12-4 with TRBJ2-5; no definite D call. The CDR3 has 13 amino acids. V was trimmed by 3 bases and J by 5 bases, leaving 10 bases between them. The CDR3 region has the DNA TGTGCCAGCAGTTTCCACTTGGGGGAGACCCAGTACTTC. Protein sequence: CASSFHLGETQYF.

This clonotype was found once. This chain links TRBV5-1 with TRBJ2-7; D is unclear. The V gene lost 3 bases and the J gene lost 2 bases, with 24 bases spanning the gap. Germline lookup yields CDR1 SGHRS and CDR2 YFSETQ. The CDR3 totals 18 residues. As DNA, the CDR3 is TGCGCCAGCAGCTCATCCCCCAGAGACGGATCATCAACCTACGAGCAGTACTTC. Protein: CASSSSPRDGSSTYEQYF.

This clonotype was seen a few times. V gene TRBV5-6 combines with J gene TRBJ1-2, with 9 bases identical to TRBD1. V lost 4 bases, J lost 0 bases, and 7 bases stayed unmatched. The CDR3 loop spans 16 amino acids. In germline, CDR1 is SGHDT, CDR2 YYEEEE. CDR3: CASSLDRGFANYGYTF. CDR3 sequence (DNA): TGTGCCAGCAGCCTCGACAGGGGGTTTGCTAACTATGGCTACACCTTC.

The chain uses TRBV10-3 and TRBJ2-1, with 9 bases lining up with TRBD2. The V gene's germline CDR1 is ENHRY and CDR2 SYGVKD. V lost 3 bases, J lost 5 bases, and 5 bases stayed unmatched. The CDR3 sequence is 15 residues long. Here the CDR3 DNA reads TGTGCCATCAGTGACCTAGCGGGGAAGAACAATGAGCAGTTCTTC. Translated, it gives CAISDLAGKNNEQFF.

This clonotype came up a few times. The gene calls are TRBV25-1 and TRBJ1-2; TRBD1 is a possible D gene (5 bases). Germline CDR1 is MGHDK and CDR2 is SYGVNS. The V end was cut by 4 bases, the J end by 4 bases, with 7 bases between. This CDR3 comprises 12 residues. CDR3 protein: CASSGGIYGYTF. The CDR3 nucleotides read TGTGCCAGCAGTGGGGGGATCTATGGCTACACCTTC.

This sequence joins TRBV5-1 and TRBJ1-2, with no clear D. The germline gives CDR1 SGHRS, CDR2 YFSETQ. The CDR3 loop spans 13 amino acids. Trimming shortened V by 0 bases and J by 6 bases, and 9 bases separated the two germline ends. CDR3 nucleotide sequence: TGCGCCAGCAGCTTGGCCGTGGGAGATGGCTACACCTTC. It codes for CASSLAVGDGYTF.

The chain couples TRBV7-2 to TRBJ2-2, with D maybe TRBD2 (5 bases). V was shortened by 5 bases and J by 0 bases, with 16 bases between the two germline ends. This CDR3 is built from 17 residues. Germline V gives CDR1 SGHTA, CDR2 FQGNSA. CDR3 protein: CASSPRESGTNTGELFF. The CDR3 coding sequence is TGTGCCAGCAGCCCAAGAGAGAGCGGTACGAACACCGGGGAGCTGTTTTTT.

This chain connects TRBV3-1 to TRBJ2-5; the D is unclear. Trimming shortened V by 0 bases and J by 7 bases, and 9 bases separated the two germline ends. The germline CDR1 and CDR2 sequences are LGHDT and YNNKEL (reference sequence). The CDR3 is made up of 13 amino acids. This CDR3 reads CASSQESIGTQYF. CDR3 nucleotides: TGTGCCAGCAGCCAAGAGAGCATCGGGACCCAGTACTTC.

This clonotype was picked up a small number of times. The chain combines TRBV4-1 with TRBJ1-1; D unresolved. The CDR3 runs 14 residues. Trimming shortened V by 0 bases and J by 4 bases, and 9 bases separated the two germline ends. Looked up from germline, CDR1 is MGHRA and CDR2 is YSYEKL. The CDR3 reads CASSQESIGTEAFF. DNA of the CDR3: TGCGCCAGCAGCCAAGAATCCATTGGCACTGAAGCTTTCTTT.

The chain joins TRBV5-1 to TRBJ1-1; 10 bases are shared with TRBD1. The ends lost 3 bases at V and 1 base at J; junction bases unmatched: 3. The CDR3 consists of 15 residues. The germline gives CDR1 SGHRS, CDR2 YFSETQ. This CDR3 is CASSSWTGGNTEAFF. The CDR3 DNA sequence: TGCGCCAGCAGCTCATGGACAGGGGGGAACACTGAAGCTTTCTTT.

For this clonotype: The junction departs from the called germline gene at one end, perhaps through a read error. The V and J genes are TRBV11-3 and TRBJ2-1; no definite D call. The CDR3 has 16 amino acids. The V gene's germline CDR1 is SGHNT and CDR2 YENEEA. The CDR3 sequence is CASSLDSSGSYNKQFF. CDR3 sequence (DNA): TGTGCCAGCAGCTTAGATAGCTCAGGCTCCTACAATAAGCAGTTCTTC.

A remark on this clonotype: A much larger clone is a single base away; this may be a read error. This chain joins TRBV12-3 or TRBV12-4 and TRBJ1-5; possibly TRBD1 for D (5 bases). The CDR3 contains 13 residues. CDR3 region: CAGSLGEHQPQHF. The CDR3 nucleotides read TGTGCCGGCAGTTTAGGGGAACATCAGCCCCAGCATTTT.

This rearrangement joins TRBV30 to TRBJ1-6, with D possibly matching TRBD1 (5 bases). With 4 bases removed from V and 3 bases from J, the gap between germline ends came to 7 bases. CDR1 is GTSNPN and CDR2 is SVGIG in the germline V gene (reference sequence). The CDR3 consists of 13 residues. The DNA for the CDR3 is TGTGCCTGGACGACAGTCTATAATTCACCCCTCCACTTT. Translating it yields CAWTTVYNSPLHF.

This chain uses TRBV12-3 or TRBV12-4 with TRBJ2-3; D might be TRBD2 (5 bases). The CDR3 consists of 19 residues. V lost 1 base and J 4 bases, leaving 24 bases between the germline ends. CDR3 loop: CASSLGTYVGPSGADTQYF. DNA for the CDR3: TGTGCCAGCAGTTTAGGGACGTACGTCGGACCAAGCGGTGCAGATACGCAGTATTTT.

This clonotype was recorded a few times. The chain carries TRBV5-1 and TRBJ1-1, with a tentative D call TRBD1 (5 bases). The CDR3 covers 14 residues. The germline V and J ends were trimmed by 5 bases and 4 bases, with 15 bases remaining between them. The germline CDR1 and CDR2 sequences are SGHRS and YFSETQ. The CDR3 DNA reads TGCGCCAGCAGAGAAACGACAGCGAGCACTGAAGCTTTCTTT. Translated: CASRETTASTEAFF.

V is TRBV5-1 and J is TRBJ1-1; perhaps TRBD1 as D (6 bases). Germline V gene sequence: CDR1 SGHRS, CDR2 YFSETQ. The V gene lost 0 bases and the J gene lost 7 bases, with 13 bases spanning the gap. The CDR3 runs to 14 residues. The CDR3 reads CASSLAGDRSEAFF. The CDR3 DNA is TGCGCCAGCAGCTTGGCCGGCGACAGGAGTGAAGCTTTCTTT.